These 7 T cell receptor beta chains were sequenced from one sample in a study of human thymus T cells. Method: immunoSEQ multiplex PCR; TCRdb's copy keeps in-frame clones and lacks some. The table has tens of thousands of clones, 94% seen once; the top ten hold about 0.12%. Sequencing was done on a sample of blood. The receptors originated from a boy under two years old with a congenital heart defect but otherwise immunologically healthy.

The chain's CDR3 is CASSVGDRGLYEQYF. DNA of the CDR3: TGTGCCAGCAGCGTAGGGGACAGGGGGCTCTACGAGCAGTACTTC. The rearrangement joins TRBV9 to TRBJ2-7; 12 nucleotides agree with TRBD1. The junction had 1 base not matched to a gene; V was cut back by 0 bases and J by 3 bases. The CDR3 is 15 residues long. CDR1 is SGDLS, CDR2 YYNGEE, per germline.

V gene TRBV6-5 combines with J gene TRBJ1-3; 8 bases agree with TRBD1. The CDR3 contains 14 residues. With V trimmed by 0 bases and J by 7 bases, 2 bases remained unmatched. Germline V gene lookup returns CDR1 MNHEY and CDR2 SVGAGI. In nucleotides, the CDR3 is TGTGCCAGCAGTTACTCACAGGGGGGTAACACCATATATTTT. Its protein is CASSYSQGGNTIYF.

The rearrangement links TRBV9 to TRBJ1-5, with D maybe TRBD1 (5 bases). The CDR3 length is 12 residues. Between the trimmed V and J ends, which lost 7 bases and 3 bases, there was a span of 8 bases. Germline lookup yields CDR1 SGDLS and CDR2 YYNGEE. CDR3 region: CASGTNNQPQHF. CDR3 nucleotide sequence: TGTGCCAGCGGGACGAACAATCAGCCCCAGCATTTT.

V usage is TRBV9 and J usage is TRBJ2-3, with D uncertain. CDR1 and CDR2 (germline): SGDLS, YYNGEE. Trimming took 4 bases from V and 2 from J, leaving 8 bases between them. The CDR3 runs to 13 residues. In nucleotides, the CDR3 is TGTGCCAGCAGCCCCGGAAACACAGATACGCAGTATTTT. Translating gives CASSPGNTDTQYF.

This chain links TRBV28 with TRBJ1-5; no clear D gene. The CDR3 extends over 13 amino acids. The V gene lost 5 bases and the J gene lost 6 bases, with 11 bases spanning the gap. Germline V gene lookup returns CDR1 MDHEN and CDR2 SYDVKM. The CDR3 region has the DNA TGTGCCAGCAGTGAGGGTGGGAGTCAGCCCCAGCATTTT. It encodes CASSEGGSQPQHF.

Written as DNA, the CDR3 is TGCAGTGCTGACAACTATGGCTACACCTTC. This gives the protein CSADNYGYTF. V usage is TRBV20-1 and J usage is TRBJ1-2, with no clear D. There are 10 residues in the CDR3. V lost 5 bases to trimming and J lost 2 bases, with 3 bases between them. CDR1 and CDR2 from the germline V gene are DFQATT and SNEGSKA (reference sequence).

The J gene is TRBJ2-5, the V gene TRBV27; TRBD2 agrees at 14 bases. CDR1 is MNHEY, CDR2 SMNVEV, per germline (reference sequence). After removal of 5 bases from V and 10 bases from J, the junction contained 6 bases not matched to a gene. This CDR3 has 14 residues. CDR3 nucleotides: TGTGCCAGCAGTCTAGGACTAGCGGGGGGTCACCAGTACTTC. Its protein is CASSLGLAGGHQYF.